Given below is one T cell receptor beta chain in context. The sample is drawn from a study of shared clonotypes between healthy human individuals. Study at large: For every donor, three CD4 naive, three CD4 memory, two CD8 naive and one CD8 memory plates were used.

Trimming removed 2 bases from V and 1 base from J, with 11 bases in between. The CDR3 loop spans 15 amino acids. CDR1 is SGHAT and CDR2 is FQNNGV in the germline V gene. For every subset, genomic DNA was evenly distributed across several immunoSEQ plates. Libraries were prepared by immunoSEQ multiplex PCR; TCRdb keeps only in-frame clonotypes and omits some of them. This repertoire shows hundreds of thousands of clones, less than 96% found once; its top ten account for 0.055% to 0.075%. This sequence originates from a woman younger than 45 in good health. Material: naive CD4+ T cells sorted from blood. Subset denoted: CD45RA+ positively selected. V is TRBV11-2 and J is TRBJ1-1, with unresolved D. This CDR3 reads CASSLTWEGNTEAFF. In nucleotides, the CDR3 is TGTGCCAGCAGCTTAACTTGGGAAGGGAACACTGAAGCTTTCTTT.